This TCR beta chain stems from a study of blood T cell repertoires in COVID-19 (dated by TCRdb to about 2020). With regard to the full study: Collaborator samples came from the United States, Italy and Spain and covered acute and convalescent phases of COVID-19. The prospective study material was composed of cDNA or gDNA derived from T cells, B-cell-depleted T cells, or PBMCs. HLA class I and class II types, where available, came from metadata supplied by the sample provider rather than from assay-based typing. Subjects who had been exposed to COVID-19, were actively infected with it, or had recovered from it provided the deeply sampled blood TCRbeta repertoires that made up the dataset. Sample metadata almost always included a de-identified subject ID, COVID-19 status, age in years and sex. The repertoires were released in a freely available public database meant as a resource for research on the immune response to SARS-CoV-2. The samples were drawn from two sources: the first 160 participants of the ongoing ImmuneRACE study, and 1,200 or so subjects contributed by 6 global collaborators. What the work shows at the level of the full study, not this receptor alone: Clinical and demographic metadata were provided uncurated, with the amount varying by source and participant.

Whole blood was collected in K2EDTA tubes by collaborating institutions according to the institutions' own protocols. For TCRbeta analysis, collaborator samples were shipped as frozen whole blood, as isolated PBMCs, or as DNA extracted from either sample type. Reading the germline V gene (reference sequence) gives CDR1 SGHNT and CDR2 YYREEE. After removal of 3 bases from V and 9 bases from J, the junction retains 6 bases not matched to a gene. The CDR3 has 14 amino acids, counting the end cysteine and phenylalanine. Only CDR3 DNA remains: 42 bases, in frame from the first base. This clone was observed once. Its antigen specificity is not known. Base-call qualities are not available, and no considerably larger clone is one nucleotide away. TCRbeta CDR3 regions were amplified from genomic DNA using the immunoSEQ Assay, a bias-controlled multiplex PCR. The paper's processing steps were these. The number of nucleated cells in each sample was estimated from the amplification of reference gene primers within the assay. Sequence reads were collapsed and filtered to measure the absolute abundance of every unique TCRbeta CDR3 rearrangement. For each sample, productive Simpson clonality was calculated as the square root of Simpson's diversity index over productive rearrangements. TCRdb took this table from immuneACCESS and kept in-frame rearrangements with V and J called. Such tables lack part of the clones; where checked against another copy, unresolved V genes explain under half of the gap, and the rest is unexplained. V and J calls and clone size are as listed in that table; D and trimming were resolved from the DNA. The sample includes around 100,000 clones, with just over 90% observed a single time. The ten largest clones add up to more than 0.85% of the sample.

The sample was peripheral blood. The rearranged segments are TRBV5-4 and TRBJ2-1; the central 10 bases match TRBD2. The TCR sequence derives from a man aged 55 to 69 with acute or convalescent COVID-19. The CDR3 in this case is CASSWAGLAFEQFF. The DNA sequence follows: TGTGCCAGCAGCTGGGCGGGACTAGCGTTTGAGCAGTTCTTC.